This T cell receptor beta chain was observed in a study of CD4 T cells in relation to SARS-CoV-2 and coronaviruses. Remarks on this clone: Its antigen is unidentified.

Looked up from germline, CDR1 is SGHRS and CDR2 is YFSETQ. The CDR3 runs to 12 residues. Trimming cost V 0 bases and J 6 bases, with 6 bases left between them. Unexposed donor CD4+ T cells date from about 2010-2019, before the COVID-19 pandemic. Isolation of CD4+ T cells took place after about 10 days in culture. The table came from immunoSEQ multiplex PCR; TCRdb's copy has only in-frame clones and leaves some out. The data show some 20,000 clones, with 65% to 80% seen just once and over 25% held by the top ten. The chain uses TRBV5-1 and TRBJ1-1; D is unclear. Sequenced: CD4+ T cells from PBMCs, cultured in vitro. This clonotype originated in a human donor in good health. CDR3 sequence reads: CASSLDSPEAFF. CDR3 DNA: TGCGCCAGCAGCTTGGACAGCCCTGAAGCTTTCTTT.